In this sample, the clone carrying this T cell receptor (beta chain) turned up many times. Trimming stripped 5 bases from V and 10 bases from J, with 20 bases between. CDR3 length equals 14 residues. Germline CDR1 and CDR2: LGHDT and YNNKEL (reference sequence). Using RNA transcripts as the source, TCR beta CDR3 regions were amplified. Initially, a first-round RT-PCR of the TCR CDR3 employed the HTBI primer set. TCRdb used MiXCR to reprocess the multiplex PCR reads, holding one entry per CDR3 protein. The repertoire holds a few hundred thousand distinct CDR3 sequences, with about 16% as singletons. Diagnosis rested on symptoms, serum thyroxine and TRAb, thyroid ultrasound, and orbital computed tomography. Out of over 7.5 ml of fresh peripheral blood came the PBMCs. The data were taken from a study of T cells in Graves' hyperthyroidism and ophthalmopathy.

V and J are TRBV3-1 and TRBJ1-1, with TRBD1 as a possible D gene (5 bases). This clonotype originated in a woman aged 25-40 years with Graves' ophthalmopathy. Sequencing input: blood. The CDR3 protein is CASSEAGLGVRAFF. The DNA of the CDR3 is TGTGCCAGCAGCGAGGCGGGGCTCGGGGTGAGAGCTTTCTTT.